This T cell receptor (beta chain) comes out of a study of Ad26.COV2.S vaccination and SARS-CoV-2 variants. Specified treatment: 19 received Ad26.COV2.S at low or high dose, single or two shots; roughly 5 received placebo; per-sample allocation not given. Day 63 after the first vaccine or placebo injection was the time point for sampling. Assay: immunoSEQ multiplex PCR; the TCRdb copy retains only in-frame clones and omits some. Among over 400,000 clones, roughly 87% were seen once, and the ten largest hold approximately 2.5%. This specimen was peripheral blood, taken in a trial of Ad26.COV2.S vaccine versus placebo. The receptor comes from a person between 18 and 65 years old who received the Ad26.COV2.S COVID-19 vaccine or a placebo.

This chain's CDR3 is CASSVLAGDYTDTQYF. CDR3 bases: TGTGCCAGCAGCGTTTTAGCGGGAGACTACACAGATACGCAGTATTTT. This rearrangement joins TRBV9 to TRBJ2-3; 9 bases map to TRBD2. Germline V lookup: CDR1 SGDLS, CDR2 YYNGEE. J lost 2 bases, V lost 2 bases, and 6 bases had no gene match. This CDR3 comprises 16 residues.